Described below is a single T cell receptor beta chain sequence and its context. Its target is not known. This sample is drawn from a study of shared clonotypes between healthy human individuals. This CDR3 is built from 15 residues. Deletions cut 6 bases from V and 6 bases from J, with 21 bases between. The germline V gene has CDR1 LNHDA and CDR2 SQIVND (reference sequence). Naive CD4+ cells were CD45RA-selected; the remaining cells were memory. Study-wide findings and caveats: Clonotypes that were shared across a handful of donors made up approximately 5% of naive CD4 clonotypes. Larger richness was generally estimated for naive than memory subsets.

Replicate PCRs for sorted subsets used approximately 190 ng DNA; this equaled 30,000 to 35,000 T cell genomes. Some clones are missing from TCRdb's copy, which holds only in-frame ones; the method was immunoSEQ multiplex PCR. The repertoire consists of 600,000 to 800,000 clones, with 55% to 80% occurring once and the leading ten covering roughly 1.8%. The TCR comes from a woman aged 25 to 39 in good health. Sequenced material: memory CD4+ T cells sorted from blood. The sample's subset: CD45RA-negative fraction. The chain is built from TRBV19 and TRBJ2-7; D may match TRBD1 or TRBD2 (5 bases each). The CDR3 here is CASRLTGVGDGEQYF. CDR3 bases: TGTGCCAGTAGACTGACCGGCGTGGGGGATGGCGAGCAGTACTTC. The whole variable domain, remainder taken from reference TRBV19 and TRBJ2-7, is DGGITQSPKYLFRKEGQNVTLSCEQNLNHDAMYWYRQDPGQGLRLIYYSQIVNDFQKGDIAEGYSVSREKKESFPLTVTSAQKNPTAFYLCASRLTGVGDGEQYFGPGTRLTVT.